This T cell receptor (beta chain) comes out of a study of Tregs in tolerant kidney transplant recipients. Sequencing used immunoSEQ multiplex PCR; TCRdb keeps in-frame clones, though not all of them. The repertoire holds about 90,000 clones, with approximately 93% as singletons. Related graft donors supplied nonmyeloablative bone marrow transplants, and mixed chimerism was transient. Unstimulated regulatory T cells (CD4+CD25+CD127-), CD4+CD25- non-regulatory cells, CD4 and CD8 cells were FACS-sorted from thawed PBMCs. CDR1 SQVTM and CDR2 ANQGSEA come from the germline V gene. Trimming removed 7 bases from V and 2 bases from J, with 14 bases in between. There are 14 residues in the CDR3.

Specimen: CD4+ T cells from blood (PBMCs), collected 12 months after the transplant. The TCR comes from a human patient who received a combined kidney and bone marrow transplant. Some T cells may have come from the graft donor. The genes are TRBV29-1 and TRBJ2-2; D might be TRBD1 (5 bases). As DNA, the CDR3 is TGCAGCGGGCGACAGAGATTAAACACCGGGGAGCTGTTTTTT. Its protein product is CSGRQRLNTGELFF.